A single sample gave rise to the 9 T cell receptor beta chains below, sequenced in a study of shared clonotypes between healthy human individuals. Produced via immunoSEQ multiplex PCR; TCRdb's table is partial and in-frame only. The sample carries over 400,000 clones, more than 65% recorded once. Sequencing was done on a sample of PBMCs. The receptors stem from a woman aged 40-49 years in good health. Some clones in this sample may be carry-over from other donors' samples.

The chain recombines TRBV19 with TRBJ2-5; 8 bases line up with TRBD2. Trimming at V came to 5 bases and at J to 5 bases, leaving 7 bases not matched to a gene. Germline-derived CDR1 and CDR2 are LNHDA and SQIVND (reference sequence). The CDR3 has 14 residues. CDR3 in DNA: TGTGCCAGTAGTGCAACGGGAGGGGTGGAGACCCAGTACTTC. Protein sequence: CASSATGGVETQYF.

The chain joins TRBV19 to TRBJ1-1; D unresolved. The germline CDR1 and CDR2 sequences are LNHDA and SQIVND (reference sequence). CDR3 size: 14 residues. The V gene lost 5 bases and the J gene lost 4 bases, with 14 bases spanning the gap. The CDR3 sequence is CASSLTGAITEAFF. DNA for the CDR3: TGTGCCAGTAGTTTGACGGGCGCGATCACTGAAGCTTTCTTT. The entire variable domain, with the rest obtained from reference TRBV19 and TRBJ1-1, is as follows: DGGITQSPKYLFRKEGQNVTLSCEQNLNHDAMYWYRQDPGQGLRLIYYSQIVNDFQKGDIAEGYSVSREKKESFPLTVTSAQKNPTAFYLCASSLTGAITEAFFGQGTRLTVV.

The chain joins TRBV5-4 to TRBJ2-7; 11 nucleotides line up with TRBD2. The V gene end was trimmed by 5 bases and the J gene end by 6 bases; junction bases not matched to a gene: 13. The CDR3 runs 16 residues. Germline CDR1 and CDR2: SGHNT and YYREEE (reference sequence). The CDR3 is CASSVPTSGSSSEQYF. As DNA, the CDR3 is TGTGCCAGCAGTGTGCCAACTAGCGGGAGTTCGTCCGAGCAGTACTTC.

In this sample, this clone turned up many times. The same CDR3 arises from other DNA sequences in this sample as well. The J gene is TRBJ1-5, the V gene TRBV7-9; 8 nucleotides align to TRBD1. The CDR3 is 14 residues long. Looked up from germline, CDR1 is SEHNR and CDR2 is FQNEAQ (reference sequence). Trimming at V came to 1 base and at J to 4 bases, leaving 0 bases not matched to a gene. DNA of the CDR3: TGTGCCAGCAGCTTAGGGACAGGGAATCAGCCCCAGCATTTT. It codes for CASSLGTGNQPQHF.

Details on this clone: A far larger clone is only one base removed, so a read error is likely. This sample also contains other DNA sequences that code for the same CDR3. V is TRBV11-1 and J is TRBJ2-7; the match to TRBD2 covers 7 bases. The V gene's germline CDR1 is SGHAT and CDR2 FQDESV (reference sequence). The CDR3 totals 13 residues. Trimming cost V 3 bases and J 6 bases; bases outside gene matches: 5. CDR3 sequence: CASSLGGVSEQYF. Here the CDR3 DNA reads TGTGCCAGCAGCTTGGGAGGGGTTAGCGAGCAGTACTTC.

This clone showed up just once. This CDR3 is also generated by other DNA sequences in the sample. The V gene is TRBV5-4, the J gene TRBJ2-7; 7 nucleotides match TRBD1. The germline V gene has CDR1 SGHNT and CDR2 YYREEE (reference sequence). The CDR3 totals 14 residues. As DNA, the CDR3 is TGTGCAGGCAGCCCAGACAGGGCGGTCGGCGAGCAGTACTTC. Amino acid sequence: CAGSPDRAVGEQYF.

The chain has TRBV6-6 and TRBJ1-1; D might be TRBD1 (6 bases). Trimming stripped 5 bases from V and 5 bases from J, with 9 bases between. Germline-derived CDR1 and CDR2 are MNHNY and SVGAGI (reference sequence). The CDR3 has 12 amino acids. CDR3 coding DNA: TGTGCCAGCAGTCAAACAGGGACTGAAGCTTTCTTT. This translates into CASSQTGTEAFF.

The chain links TRBV15 to TRBJ1-2; D is ambiguous. This CDR3 has 16 amino acids. The ends were cut back, 0 bases at V and 0 bases at J, with 11 bases in the middle. CDR1 is LNHNV and CDR2 is YYDKDF in the germline V gene (reference sequence). Here the CDR3 reads CATSRDLSLTNYGYTF. The DNA for the CDR3 is TGTGCCACCAGCAGAGATCTCAGCCTAACTAACTATGGCTACACCTTC.

This chain uses TRBV19 with TRBJ1-3, with 7 nucleotides matching TRBD1. The germline V gene encodes CDR1 LNHDA and CDR2 SQIVND (reference sequence). CDR3 length: 18 residues. Germline trimming cut 6 bases from V and 0 bases from J; bases unmatched to any gene: 14. The CDR3 loop is CASSYQGVNRNSGNTIYF. CDR3 nucleotide sequence: TGTGCCAGTAGCTACCAGGGGGTGAACAGGAACTCTGGAAACACCATATATTTT.